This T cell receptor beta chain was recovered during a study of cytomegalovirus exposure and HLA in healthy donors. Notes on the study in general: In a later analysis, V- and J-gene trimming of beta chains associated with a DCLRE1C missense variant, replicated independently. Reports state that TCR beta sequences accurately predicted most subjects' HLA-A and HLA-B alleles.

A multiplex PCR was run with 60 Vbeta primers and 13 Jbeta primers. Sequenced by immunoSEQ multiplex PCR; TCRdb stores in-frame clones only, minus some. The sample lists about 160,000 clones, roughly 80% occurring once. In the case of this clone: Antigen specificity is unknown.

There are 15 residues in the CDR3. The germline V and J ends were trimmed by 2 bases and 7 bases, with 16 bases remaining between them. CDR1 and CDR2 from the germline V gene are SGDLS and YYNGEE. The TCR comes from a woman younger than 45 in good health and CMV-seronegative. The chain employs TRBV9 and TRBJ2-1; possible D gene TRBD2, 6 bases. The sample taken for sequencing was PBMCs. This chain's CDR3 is CASSVAGIAGNEQFF. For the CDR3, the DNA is TGTGCCAGCAGCGTTGCTGGGATCGCGGGGAATGAGCAGTTCTTC.